The rows below give T cell receptor beta chains drawn from one sample of a study of T cells expressing NK-cell markers. TCRdb re-called the 5' RACE reads and catalogs CDR3 proteins one per entry, DNA excluded. The sample data list about 410,000 distinct CDR3 sequences. Material for sequencing was blood T cells: a sorted CD56 or NKG2C T cell subset, CD4+ or CD8+ T cells, or bulk PBMC T cells (not recorded which). These TCRs come from a woman between 50 and 59 years old in good health. The CDR3 runs from the conserved cysteine through the conserved F or W. Fields, in order: CDR3 length, V gene, J gene, CDR3 protein.

length: 13; V: TRBV6-4; J: TRBJ2-5; CDR3: CASSDGLVLTQYF
length: 12; V: TRBV11-3; J: TRBJ1-1; CDR3: CASSLGDTEAFF
length: 13; V: TRBV10-3; J: TRBJ2-3; CDR3: CAIRVPGIDTQYF
length: 13; V: TRBV19; J: TRBJ1-2; CDR3: CASSTRGFDGYTF
length: 12; V: TRBV6-6; J: TRBJ2-3; CDR3: CASSGAADTQYF
length: 13; V: TRBV5-1; J: TRBJ2-5; CDR3: CASSFRIQETQYF
length: 14; V: TRBV13; J: TRBJ2-1; CDR3: CASSLLAYYNEQFF
length: 12; V: TRBV5-8; J: TRBJ1-3; CDR3: CASSLVWDTIYF
length: 19; V: TRBV5-6; J: TRBJ2-4; CDR3: CASSLLGGATLLAKNIQYF
length: 17; V: TRBV4-2; J: TRBJ1-4; CDR3: CASSQDQWRETNEKLFF
length: 14; V: TRBV12-3/TRBV12-4; J: TRBJ1-1; CDR3: CASSRGGDNTEAFF
length: 16; V: TRBV7-2; J: TRBJ2-3; CDR3: CASSGQRRASTDTQYF
length: 16; V: TRBV6-2/TRBV6-3; J: TRBJ2-1; CDR3: CASSYGLAGGLNEQFF
length: 15; V: TRBV4-1; J: TRBJ2-7; CDR3: CASSHDGTSYYEQYF
length: 13; V: TRBV28; J: TRBJ2-3; CDR3: CASIQGNTDTQYF
length: 15; V: TRBV29-1; J: TRBJ2-3; CDR3: CSVIIPGSGTDTQYF
length: 16; V: TRBV27; J: TRBJ2-1; CDR3: CASSLDSGSVYNEQFF
length: 15; V: TRBV5-1; J: TRBJ2-1; CDR3: CASSLSGGRGNEQFF